The clone carrying this T cell receptor beta chain was detected many times. This sample was taken from a study of CD8 T cells in ankylosing spondylitis. The CDR3 loop spans 15 amino acids. Trimming stripped 3 bases from V and 3 bases from J, with 15 bases between. The V gene's germline CDR1 is SEHNR and CDR2 FQNEAQ (reference sequence). By quantitative 5'-RACE with molecular barcodes, the TCR beta libraries were made. TCRdb re-analysed the 5' RACE reads in MiXCR, keeping a single row per CDR3 protein. The repertoire holds around 180,000 distinct CDR3 sequences, 10% to 15% seen once, with 11% in the top ten.

The clonotype originates from a female donor with ankylosing spondylitis or in good health (not recorded which). Sequenced sample: blood, either unsorted or a sorted T cell fraction (not recorded which). This rearrangement joins TRBV7-9 to TRBJ2-7; D perhaps matches TRBD2 (6 bases). The CDR3 nucleotides are TGTGCCAGCAGCTTTGGGGGGTCAGGAGGCTACGAGCAGTACTTC. Residues: CASSFGGSGGYEQYF.